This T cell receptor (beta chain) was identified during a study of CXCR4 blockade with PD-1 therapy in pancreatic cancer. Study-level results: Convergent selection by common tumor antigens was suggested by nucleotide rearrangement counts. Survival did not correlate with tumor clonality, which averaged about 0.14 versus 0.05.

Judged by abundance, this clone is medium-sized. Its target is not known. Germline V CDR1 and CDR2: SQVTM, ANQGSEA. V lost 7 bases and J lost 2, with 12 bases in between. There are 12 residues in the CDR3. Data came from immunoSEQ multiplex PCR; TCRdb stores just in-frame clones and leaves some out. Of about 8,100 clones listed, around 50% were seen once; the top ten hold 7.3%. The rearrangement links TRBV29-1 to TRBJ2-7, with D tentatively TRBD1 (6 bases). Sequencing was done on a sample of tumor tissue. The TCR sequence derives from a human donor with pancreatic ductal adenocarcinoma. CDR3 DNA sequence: TGCAGCGCGACAGGAATCACCTACGAGCAGTACTTC. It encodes CSATGITYEQYF.